This T cell receptor (beta chain) is from a study of blood T cell repertoires in COVID-19. The overall study: From the United States, Italy and Spain came samples of acute and convalescent COVID-19.

The CDR3 has 15 residues. Trimming pared 3 bases from V and 0 bases from J, leaving 11 bases between. The germline gives CDR1 SGHAT, CDR2 FQNNGV. Assay: immunoSEQ multiplex PCR; the TCRdb copy retains only in-frame clones and omits some. The repertoire holds around 390,000 clones, with around nine tenths as singletons. Participants' reported clinical history set cohort assignment. Symptom resolution, clearance, or two negative PCRs marked donors in Cohort 3 as recovered. J is TRBJ1-1 and V is TRBV11-2; D uncertain. Sequencing used PBMCs or T cells enriched from blood (not recorded which). The sequence was obtained from a woman between 50 and 59 years old who had recovered from COVID-19. CDR3 in DNA: TGTGCCAGCAGCTTTAGCGCACTGATGAACACTGAAGCTTTCTTT. It yields the protein CASSFSALMNTEAFF. Variable domain in full (rest from reference TRBV11-2 and TRBJ1-1): EAGVAQSPRYKIIEKRQSVAFWCNPISGHATLYWYQQILGQGPKLLIQFQNNGVVDDSQLPKDRFSAERLKGVDSTLKIQPAKLEDSAVYLCASSFSALMNTEAFFGQGTRLTVV.